These 7 T cell receptor beta chains were all obtained from the same sample, sequenced in a study of T cells in Graves' hyperthyroidism and ophthalmopathy. Amplified TCR beta CDR3 regions derived from RNA transcripts. The HTBI primer set drove a first-round RT-PCR of the TCR CDR3. Using its own MiXCR run on the multiplex PCR reads, TCRdb lists one record per CDR3 protein. Among approximately 300,000 distinct CDR3 sequences listed, about 15% were seen once. Sequenced: blood. These receptor sequences come from a woman aged 60-75 years with Graves' ophthalmopathy.

The chain joins TRBV7-9 to TRBJ2-5, with 8 positions matching TRBD1. Per the germline V gene, CDR1 is SEHNR and CDR2 is FQNEAQ (reference sequence). After removal of 1 base from V and 0 bases from J, the junction contained 10 bases not matched to a gene. This CDR3 spans 18 amino acids. CDR3 bases: TGTGCCAGCAGCTTAGGGCGTGGGGGACAGGAGTACCAAGAGACCCAGTACTTC. This codes for CASSLGRGGQEYQETQYF.

The table lists this clonotype with many counts. The CDR3 sequence: CSARSPPADTQYF. The CDR3 DNA follows: TGCAGTGCTAGATCGCCACCCGCAGATACGCAGTATTTT. This chain uses TRBV20-1 with TRBJ2-3; D gene unclear. From germline, CDR1 is DFQATT and CDR2 SNEGSKA (reference sequence). CDR3 length: 13 amino acids. Between the trimmed V and J ends, which lost 2 bases and 4 bases, there was a span of 10 bases.

The CDR3 coding sequence is TGTGCCAGCAGTTTGACGGCTCGAAATTCACCCCTCCACTTT. The encoded protein is CASSLTARNSPLHF. The genes are TRBV12-3 or TRBV12-4 and TRBJ1-6; D not certain. The CDR3 runs 14 residues. V was cut by 3 bases and J by 7 bases, with 10 bases left in between.

The chain uses TRBV6-1 and TRBJ1-1; D is ambiguous. The V and J ends lost 5 bases and 0 bases respectively, with 19 bases between them. CDR1 and CDR2 (germline): MNHNS, SASEGT. The length of the CDR3 is 17 residues. The CDR3 sequence: CASSLGKTSLMNTEAFF. The CDR3 region has the DNA TGTGCCAGCAGTCTTGGTAAAACCAGCCTAATGAACACTGAAGCTTTCTTT.

The chain joins TRBV20-1 to TRBJ2-1; TRBD2 might be the D (6 bases). The germline gives CDR1 DFQATT, CDR2 SNEGSKA (reference sequence). V lost 0 bases and J 0 bases, leaving 9 bases between the germline ends. The CDR3 length is 15 residues. The DNA for the CDR3 is TGCAGTGCTAGAGATGGCGGGAACTCCTACAATGAGCAGTTCTTC. This encodes CSARDGGNSYNEQFF.

This clonotype was recorded many times. J is TRBJ2-1 and V is TRBV4-3; the match to TRBD2 covers 8 bases. V gave up 4 bases and J gave up 2 bases; unmatched junction bases: 16. There are 19 residues in the CDR3. CDR1 is LGHNA, CDR2 YSLEER, per germline. CDR3 protein: CASSRSLSGRATPYNEQFF. The CDR3, as DNA: TGCGCCAGCAGCCGGTCCCTCTCCGGGAGGGCCACTCCCTACAATGAGCAGTTCTTC.

This clonotype was counted many times. One base away lies a much larger clone, so this may be a sequencing read error. The gene calls are TRBV6-6 and TRBJ1-2, with 7 bases identical to TRBD1. The V gene's germline CDR1 is MNHNY and CDR2 SVGAGI (reference sequence). After removal of 2 bases from V and 5 bases from J, the junction contained 2 bases not matched to a gene. The CDR3 has 13 residues. CDR3 bases: TGTGCCAGCAGTTACGACAGGGAGTATGGCTACACCTTC. Translation gives CASSYDREYGYTF.